This record looks at one TCR beta chain sequence and its context. No antigen is known for it. No base quality information exists; no much larger clone differs at one position. TCRbeta CDR3 regions were amplified from genomic DNA by means of the immunoSEQ Assay, a bias-controlled multiplex PCR. Per the authors' processing: Within the assay, amplification of reference gene primers was used to estimate how many nucleated cells each sample contained. To quantify the absolute abundance of each unique TCRbeta CDR3 rearrangement, sequence reads were collapsed and filtered. Productive Simpson clonality was computed per sample as the square root of Simpson's diversity index over productive rearrangements. Imported from immuneACCESS, the table was reduced by TCRdb to in-frame sequences with V and J called. These copies leave out some clones; in studies compared against another copy, an unresolved V gene accounts for under half, and the cause of the remainder is not known. V and J calls and clone size are copied from that table; D and trimming were computed from the DNA. Present in this sample are hundreds of thousands of clones, 75% to 90% of which were seen just once. 8% to 9.5% of the sample belongs to the ten largest clones.

This specimen belongs to a study of blood T cell repertoires in COVID-19 (dated by TCRdb to 2020 to 2021). In the study overall: The collaborator samples originated in the United States, Italy and Spain and spanned the acute and convalescent phases of COVID-19. The material from the prospective study consisted of cDNA or gDNA derived from T cells, B-cell-depleted T cells, or PBMCs. The dataset comprised deeply sampled blood TCRbeta repertoires from subjects exposed to, actively infected with, or recovered from COVID-19. The repertoires were released in a freely available public database intended as a resource for research on the immune response to SARS-CoV-2. The samples were drawn from two sources: the first 160 participants of the ongoing ImmuneRACE study, and 950 to 1,500 subjects contributed by 6 global collaborators. Nearly every sample came with metadata listing a de-identified subject ID, COVID-19 status, age in years and sex. Where HLA class I and class II types were available, the types were taken from metadata supplied by the sample provider, not from assay-based typing.

Participants in the prospective study were enrolled through a virtual design, were aged roughly 18 to 90 years, and lived in roughly 25 United States geographic areas. In the prospective study, cohorts were assigned on the basis of participant-reported clinical history obtained from a screening survey and a study questionnaire. Recovered participants in ImmuneRACE Cohort 3 were defined as having two consecutive negative NP/OP PCR tests, clearance from a healthcare professional, or resolution of symptoms. In the prospective study, mobile phlebotomists collected whole blood, serum and a nasopharyngeal or oropharyngeal swab from each participant. Over a 2-month period, participants in the prospective study had the option of providing additional blood draws and questionnaires. Blood samples from the prospective study were shipped frozen or at room temperature prior to DNA extraction. The germline V gene encodes CDR1 PRHDT and CDR2 FYEKMQ (reference sequence). Measured from the cysteine to the phenylalanine, the CDR3 is 16 residues long. The read is trimmed to its CDR3 DNA, 48 bases read in frame from base 1. The V end gives up 1 base and the J end 3 bases, leaving 5 bases in the junction not matched to a gene.

Here is what the overall study found, with its caveats: Clinical and demographic metadata were provided uncurated, with the amount varying by source and participant.

The sequenced material came from PBMCs or T cells enriched from blood (not recorded which). The sequence is built from TRBV13 and TRBJ2-2, with 7 bases matching TRBD2. This clonotype was sampled from a woman aged 55 to 70 who had recovered from COVID-19. The nucleotide sequence reads TGTGCCAGCAGCTTAGTCCGCGGGGGAGACACCGGGGAGCTGTTTTTT. Its protein product is CASSLVRGGDTGELFF.